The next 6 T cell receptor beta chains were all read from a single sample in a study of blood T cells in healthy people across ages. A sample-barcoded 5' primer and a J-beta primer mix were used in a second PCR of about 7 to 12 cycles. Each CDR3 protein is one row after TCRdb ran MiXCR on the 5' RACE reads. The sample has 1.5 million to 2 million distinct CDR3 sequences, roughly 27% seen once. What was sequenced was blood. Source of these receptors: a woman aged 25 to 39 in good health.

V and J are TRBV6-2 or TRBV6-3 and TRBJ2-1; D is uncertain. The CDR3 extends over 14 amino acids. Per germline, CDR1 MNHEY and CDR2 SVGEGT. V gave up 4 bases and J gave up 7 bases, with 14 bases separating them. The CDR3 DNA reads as TGTGCCAGCAGTTTAAAAAGTCTAGAGAATGAGCAGTTCTTC. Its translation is CASSLKSLENEQFF.

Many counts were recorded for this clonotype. Written as DNA, the CDR3 is TGTGCCAGCAGCCCCCAGTCGAACACTGAAGCTTTCTTT. Translation: CASSPQSNTEAFF. The chain links TRBV7-9 to TRBJ1-1; the D is unclear. The CDR3 loop spans 13 amino acids. V was pared by 5 bases and J by 1 base, with 8 bases between. CDR1 and CDR2 from the germline V gene are SEHNR and FQNEAQ (reference sequence).

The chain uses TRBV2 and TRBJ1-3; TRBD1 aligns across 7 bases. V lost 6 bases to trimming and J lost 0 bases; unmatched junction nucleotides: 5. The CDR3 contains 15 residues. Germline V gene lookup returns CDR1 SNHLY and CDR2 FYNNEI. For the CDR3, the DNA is TGTGCCAGCAGGACAGGGTCCATCTCTGGAAACACCATATATTTT. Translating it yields CASRTGSISGNTIYF.

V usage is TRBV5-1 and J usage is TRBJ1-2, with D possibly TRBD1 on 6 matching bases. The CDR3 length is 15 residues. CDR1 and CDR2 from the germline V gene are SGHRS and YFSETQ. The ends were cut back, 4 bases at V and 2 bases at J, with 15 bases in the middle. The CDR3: CASSGGARQNYGYTF. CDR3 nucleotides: TGCGCCAGCAGCGGGGGGGCCCGTCAAAACTATGGCTACACCTTC. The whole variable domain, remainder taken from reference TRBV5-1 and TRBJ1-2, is KAGVTQTPRYLIKTRGQQVTLSCSPISGHRSVSWYQQTPGQGLQFLFEYFSETQRNKGNFPGRFSGRQFSNSRSEMNVSTLELGDSALYLCASSGGARQNYGYTFGSGTRLTVV.

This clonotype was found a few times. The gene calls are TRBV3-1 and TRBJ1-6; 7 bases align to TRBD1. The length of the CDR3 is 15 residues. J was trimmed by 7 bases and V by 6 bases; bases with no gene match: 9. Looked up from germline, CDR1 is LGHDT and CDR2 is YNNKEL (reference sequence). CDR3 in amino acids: CASRSRGNNNSPLHF. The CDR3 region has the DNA TGTGCCAGCAGGTCCAGGGGGAACAACAATTCACCCCTCCACTTT.

The CDR3 coding sequence is TGTGCCAGCAGCAAAGAGGCGGGTGAAGGGGCCAACGTCCTGACTTTC. Its translation is CASSKEAGEGANVLTF. The rearrangement links TRBV21-1 to TRBJ2-6; TRBD2 was called by the table and not checked on the DNA. TRBV21-1 is tagged as a pseudogene. The CDR3 loop spans 16 amino acids.